The TCR beta chain described here comes from a study of metastatic and nonmetastatic thyroid tumors. This clone was counted ten times or more. Each patient went into thyroid surgery without having received any treatment. MiXCR re-clonotyped the PCR reads for TCRdb. Seen here are around 53,000 clones, around a sixth observed once, and the top ten hold almost 3%. Germline loops: CDR1 GTSNPN, CDR2 SVGIG (reference sequence). The length of the CDR3 is 14 residues. The junction had 5 bases not matched to a gene; V was cut back by 2 bases and J by 9 bases. Sequenced sample: blood. The chain has TRBV30 and TRBJ2-2, with 11 bases identical to TRBD2. The clonotype originates from a female donor with papillary thyroid cancer or a benign thyroid nodule (not recorded which). Some clones in this sample may be carry-over from other donors' samples. CDR3 nucleotide sequence: TGTGCCTGGAGTAGACTAGCGGGACCACGGGAGCTGTTTTTT. Its protein is CAWSRLAGPRELFF.